This is a list of T cell receptor beta chains from one sample in a study of post-analysis software for immune sequencing data. TCRdb fed the PCR reads into MiXCR, producing one record per CDR3 protein. The data hold about 770,000 distinct CDR3 sequences, with under 60% observed a single time. Sequenced sample: blood. The receptor set was obtained from a girl between 5 and 17 years old with multiple sclerosis. CDR3s include the opening cysteine and the closing phenylalanine or tryptophan. D genes are given only for firm matches. A row's size may be missing; if present it is once, few, many or a size class.

D,J,size,V,CDR3,DNA
-,TRBJ2-7,-,TRBV30,CAWSGLPYEQYF,TGTGCCTGGAGTGGCCTACCCTACGAGCAGTACTTC
-,TRBJ2-7,few,TRBV28,CASSFGGETEQYF,TGTGCCAGCAGTTTTGGGGGAGAGACCGAGCAGTACTTC
-,TRBJ1-1,few,TRBV12-3/TRBV12-4,CASSSPLGLNTEAFF,TGTGCCAGCAGTTCCCCCCTCGGCTTGAACACTGAAGCTTTCTTT
-,TRBJ1-1,-,TRBV29-1,CSVEAPDREMNTEAFF,TGCAGCGTTGAGGCCCCGGACAGAGAGATGAACACTGAAGCTTTCTTT
-,TRBJ2-1,-,TRBV20-1,CSASFGGGAYNEQFF,TGCAGTGCTAGTTTTGGGGGAGGCGCCTACAATGAGCAGTTCTTC
-,TRBJ2-4,few,TRBV9,CASSGSDGRDIQYF,TGTGCCAGCAGCGGGTCGGACGGTAGGGACATTCAGTACTTC
TRBD2,TRBJ2-1,-,TRBV11-2,CASSSPREGNEQFF,TGTGCCAGCAGTTCCCCTCGGGAGGGGAATGAGCAGTTCTTC
TRBD2,TRBJ2-1,few,TRBV12-3/TRBV12-4,CASSSTSGIYNEQFF,TGTGCCAGCAGTTCAACTAGCGGGATTTACAATGAGCAGTTCTTC
TRBD1,TRBJ1-1,once,TRBV30,CAWGGQSDTEAFF,TGTGCCTGGGGGGGACAGTCGGACACTGAAGCTTTCTTT
-,TRBJ2-3,-,TRBV20-1,CSARPRGADTQYF,TGCAGTGCTAGACCCCGGGGCGCAGATACGCAGTATTTT
-,TRBJ2-5,few,TRBV6-5,CASSYEARGRLTQYF,TGTGCCAGCAGTTACGAGGCAAGGGGAAGGTTGACCCAGTACTTC
-,TRBJ2-5,-,TRBV12-3/TRBV12-4,CASRQGGLQETQYF,TGTGCCAGCAGGCAGGGGGGGCTTCAAGAGACCCAGTACTTC